The present T cell receptor (beta chain) was sequenced within a study of T cells after yellow fever vaccination. Across the study: Fractions with few cells were prepared using SMART-Seq v4 Ultra Low Input.

Study-level results: Weaker in magnitude, the secondary response showed a faster peak on day 5 versus 15. Detected again after the booster were most primary-vaccination clones, at almost 97% CD4 and approximately 85% CD8. It was a small share of clonotypes that appeared in both CD4 and CD8 compartments.

V was pared by 0 bases and J by 0 bases, with 12 bases between. CDR1 and CDR2 from the germline V gene are SGHDN and FVKESK. This CDR3 contains 17 residues. MiXCR was run by TCRdb on the 5' RACE reads, yielding one entry per CDR3 protein. Seen here are 450,000 to 650,000 distinct CDR3 sequences, less than 15% observed once, and the top ten hold more than 12%. With regard to this clonotype: Its antigen is still unknown.

The source of this sequence is a man aged 25 to 40 who received the YFV17D yellow fever vaccine. Sequences were derived from PBMCs, sampled on the day of the yellow fever booster vaccination. This sequence joins TRBV14 and TRBJ2-1; D gene ambiguous. The CDR3 loop reads CASSQDTVYSSYNEQFF. Here the CDR3 DNA reads TGTGCCAGCAGCCAAGATACGGTGTACAGCTCCTACAATGAGCAGTTCTTC.